These T cell receptor beta chains were read from a single sample in a study of shared clonotypes between healthy human individuals. Produced via immunoSEQ multiplex PCR; TCRdb's table is partial and in-frame only. The profile shows millions of clones, 85% to 95% of them singletons. The specimen was naive CD4+ T cells from PBMCs. The receptors shown here come from a man aged 18 to 29 in good health. Some clones in this sample may be carry-over from other donors' samples. CDR3s include the opening cysteine and the closing phenylalanine or tryptophan. The D gene is left open where the match is weak. Clone size is stated in some rows and not others, as once, few, many or a class when expanded.

>TRBV18|.|TRBJ1-1|.
CASSPIGERAYTEAFF
TGTGCCAGCTCACCTATCGGGGAGCGGGCCTACACTGAAGCTTTCTTT
>TRBV7-8|.|TRBJ1-5|.
CASSPRSRGSNQPQHF
TGTGCCAGCAGCCCCCGTAGTAGGGGGAGCAATCAGCCCCAGCATTTT
>TRBV28|TRBD2|TRBJ2-7|.
CASSSTGLAGAYEQYF
TGTGCCAGCAGCTCCACCGGACTAGCGGGAGCCTACGAGCAGTACTTC
>TRBV7-9|.|TRBJ1-1|.
CASSLWQNTEAFF
TGTGCCAGCAGCTTATGGCAGAACACTGAAGCTTTCTTT
>TRBV18|.|TRBJ2-5|.
CASSPRQTQETQYF
TGTGCCAGCTCACCACGGCAGACCCAAGAGACCCAGTACTTC
>TRBV28|.|TRBJ1-5|.
CASSVNSNQPQHF
TGTGCCAGCAGCGTGAATAGCAATCAGCCCCAGCATTTT
>TRBV7-9|TRBD1|TRBJ1-4|.
CASSRDRTNEKLFF
TGTGCCAGCAGTCGGGACAGAACTAATGAAAAACTGTTTTTT
>TRBV10-3|TRBD1|TRBJ1-1|.
CAISEQGVPNTEAFF
TGTGCCATCAGTGAGCAGGGGGTGCCGAACACTGAAGCTTTCTTT
>TRBV6-1|.|TRBJ1-3|.
CASSEAPGYSGNTIYF
TGTGCCAGCAGTGAAGCACCAGGCTACTCTGGAAACACCATATATTTT
>TRBV5-4|.|TRBJ2-5|.
CASRQGGETQYF
TGTGCCAGCAGGCAGGGAGGTGAGACCCAGTACTTC
>TRBV5-1|.|TRBJ1-1|.
CASSFTVGVTEAFF
TGCGCCAGCAGCTTTACGGTCGGCGTGACTGAAGCTTTCTTT
>TRBV5-1|.|TRBJ1-6|.
CASSVDGNSPLHF
TGCGCCAGCAGCGTGGACGGGAATTCACCCCTCCACTTT
>TRBV10-2|.|TRBJ2-2|.
CASRPDPNTGELFF
TGCGCCAGCAGACCGGACCCTAACACCGGGGAGCTGTTTTTT
>TRBV7-6|.|TRBJ2-1|.
CASSRGQPYNEQFF
TGTGCCAGCAGTCGTGGACAGCCCTACAATGAGCAGTTCTTC
>TRBV6-1|TRBD2|TRBJ2-1|.
CASSEFFSGRAYNEQFF
TGTGCCAGCAGTGAATTCTTTAGCGGGAGGGCCTACAATGAGCAGTTCTTC
>TRBV15|.|TRBJ1-2|few
CATSRDSGGYTF
TGTGCCACCAGCAGAGATTCTGGGGGCTACACCTTC
>TRBV18|.|TRBJ1-5|.
CASSPLNQPQHF
TGTGCCAGCTCTCCTCTCAATCAGCCCCAGCATTTT
>TRBV2|.|TRBJ1-2|.
CASREAPAYYGYTF
TGTGCCAGCCGCGAAGCCCCCGCCTACTATGGCTACACCTTC
>TRBV20-1|.|TRBJ2-1|few
CSAVPNEQFF
TGCAGTGCCGTACCCAATGAGCAGTTCTTC
>TRBV7-2|.|TRBJ2-6|.
CASSLDSTGANVLTF
TGTGCCAGCAGCTTAGATTCCACTGGGGCCAACGTCCTGACTTTC
>TRBV5-1|TRBD2|TRBJ2-3|.
CASSLASGDTDTQYF
TGCGCCAGCAGCTTGGCTAGCGGGGACACAGATACGCAGTATTTT
>TRBV18|.|TRBJ1-3|.
CASSPGRPRGGNTIYF
TGTGCCAGCTCACCAGGCCGTCCAAGGGGCGGAAACACCATATATTTT
>TRBV2|.|TRBJ1-1|few
CASSDRERTEAFF
TGTGCCAGCAGTGATCGGGAGCGCACTGAAGCTTTCTTT
>TRBV6-1|TRBD2|TRBJ2-5|.
CASRGKREGQKTQYF
TGTGCCAGCAGGGGAAAGCGGGAGGGGCAGAAGACCCAGTACTTC
>TRBV11-1|.|TRBJ2-5|once
CASSLITETQYF
TGTGCCAGCAGCTTAATCACAGAGACCCAGTACTTC
>TRBV6-6|.|TRBJ1-5|.
CASSYSGSNQPQHF
TGTGCCAGCAGTTACTCGGGCAGCAATCAGCCCCAGCATTTT
>TRBV25-1|.|TRBJ2-2|.
CASNRMGTGELFF
TGTGCCAGCAATAGAATGGGCACCGGGGAGCTGTTTTTT
>TRBV6-6|TRBD2|TRBJ2-3|.
CASQASGSPDTQYF
TGTGCCAGCCAGGCTAGCGGGAGTCCAGATACGCAGTATTTT
>TRBV28|.|TRBJ1-1|.
CASSPPDWGTEAFF
TGTGCCAGCAGTCCCCCCGACTGGGGCACTGAAGCTTTCTTT
>TRBV4-2|.|TRBJ2-2|once
CASSQIALVGLFF
TGTGCCAGCAGCCAAATAGCCCTCGTGGGGCTGTTTTTT
>TRBV7-2|.|TRBJ2-1|.
CASSLFSTRIFF
TGTGCCAGCAGCTTATTTTCCACCCGCATTTTCTTC
>TRBV5-4|TRBD1|TRBJ2-7|.
CASSRGTGSYEQYF
TGTGCCAGCAGCCGGGGGACAGGGAGCTACGAGCAGTACTTC
>TRBV29-1|TRBD2|TRBJ2-1|.
CSAGLVSSNEQFF
TGCAGCGCCGGACTAGTGTCCTCCAATGAGCAGTTCTTC
>TRBV5-1|.|TRBJ2-2|.
CASSLYGENTGELFF
TGCGCCAGCAGCTTGTACGGAGAGAACACCGGGGAGCTGTTTTTT
>TRBV5-1|.|TRBJ1-2|once
CASSFDPRYGYTF
TGCGCCAGCAGCTTCGATCCCAGATATGGCTACACCTTC
>TRBV7-6|.|TRBJ1-2|.
CASSFRGGEGYTF
TGTGCCAGCAGCTTCCGCGGGGGTGAAGGCTACACCTTC
>TRBV19|TRBD1|TRBJ1-5|.
CASSITGGYSNQPQHF
TGTGCCAGTAGTATCACAGGGGGGTATAGCAATCAGCCCCAGCATTTT
>TRBV18|.|TRBJ1-3|once
CASSPVRQGFSGNTIYF
TGTGCCAGCTCACCAGTAAGGCAGGGCTTTTCTGGAAACACCATATATTTT
>TRBV5-1|.|TRBJ1-1|.
CASSSGHAVNTEAFF
TGCGCCAGCAGCTCCGGACACGCCGTGAACACTGAAGCTTTCTTT
>TRBV2|.|TRBJ1-1|.
CASSLWTANTEAFF
TGTGCCAGCTCATTGTGGACAGCTAACACTGAAGCTTTCTTT